Listed below are T cell receptor beta chains from one sample, sequenced in a study of T-cell memory formation after mild COVID-19. TCRdb reanalysed the 5' RACE reads using MiXCR and keeps one entry per CDR3 protein. The data contain 350,000 to 500,000 distinct CDR3 sequences, roughly 17% of them singletons. Sequencing was performed on PBMCs or a T cell subset sorted from them (not recorded which). The receptors derive from a young man who had mild COVID-19 (a few samples of this study predate the infection). Cell type and time point are not known. CDR3s leave out the opening cysteine and the closing phenylalanine or tryptophan.

TRBV4-1	TRBJ2-1	ASSQVGTGNHEQF
TRBV5-8	TRBJ2-7	ASSWTRNEQY
TRBV9	TRBJ1-3	ASSLRGATIY
TRBV10-3	TRBJ2-3	ATAGSGGTDTQY
TRBV5-8	TRBJ1-1	ASSLSRGKNTEAF
TRBV7-9	TRBJ2-7	ASSPLVEQY
TRBV7-2	TRBJ2-5	ASSLVTRLETQY
TRBV5-1	TRBJ2-1	ASSLSPMEGYNEQF
TRBV15	TRBJ1-4	ATSRSRGGEKLF
TRBV5-6	TRBJ2-2	ASSFLGHNTGELF
TRBV4-1	TRBJ1-4	ASRQETGIGEKLF
TRBV7-6	NA	ASSTRSYNEQF
TRBV3-1	TRBJ2-7	ASSPGRGAYEQY
TRBV4-2	TRBJ2-1	ASSQTTSEQF
TRBV6-2/TRBV6-3	TRBJ1-1	ANDGRGTPSDRDTEAF
TRBV7-9	TRBJ2-1	ASSVHAGTADNEQF
TRBV7-2	TRBJ1-5	ASSPLVDQPQH
TRBV7-3	TRBJ2-2	ASSRTSGPNTGELF
TRBV6-5	TRBJ1-1	ASSGQGAGDTEAF
TRBV24-1	TRBJ2-5	ATSDRAGGPKETQY
TRBV7-8	TRBJ1-5	ASSLEPGRNQPQH
TRBV4-3	TRBJ2-1	ASSQYPGFEQF
TRBV7-9	TRBJ2-7	ASSSRDLQKSYEQY
TRBV7-9	TRBJ1-6	ASSSGGSPLH
TRBV5-6	TRBJ1-1	ASSLGGTVNTEAF
TRBV2	TRBJ2-5	ASSGLGGAKETQY
TRBV19	TRBJ2-3	ASSSTSGHTDTQY
TRBV6-1	TRBJ1-6	ASSGPAGRIRSYNSPLH
TRBV5-1	TRBJ2-1	ASSSDGWGNEQF
TRBV7-9	TRBJ1-6	ASRRDGAYNSPLH
TRBV4-3	TRBJ2-3	ASSQDRAGWADTQY
TRBV5-1	TRBJ1-2	ASGPPGRLVGYT
TRBV12-3/TRBV12-4	TRBJ1-2	ASSPNGDGYT
TRBV6-2/TRBV6-3	TRBJ2-5	ANPPRAVGETQY
TRBV10-3	TRBJ2-1	AIRLAGRDEQF
TRBV28	TRBJ1-2	ATLAGGRRGYT
TRBV7-3	TRBJ2-1	ASSASGGASYNEQF
TRBV15	TRBJ1-2	ATSALAEGSENGYT
TRBV7-6	TRBJ2-3	ASSKPGTAITDTQY
TRBV29-1	TRBJ2-3	SVEGSLAVDTDTQY
TRBV24-1	TRBJ2-5	ATSDPGQGGETQY
TRBV9	TRBJ2-7	ASSLGLAGGGSEQY
TRBV7-2	TRBJ2-1	ASTESRGHNEQF
TRBV12-3/TRBV12-4	TRBJ2-5	ASSLYSSGETQY
TRBV7-9	TRBJ2-2	ASSLGRLLF
TRBV27	TRBJ1-2	ASSFRARPYGYT
TRBV12-3/TRBV12-4	TRBJ2-5	ASNSWEEETQY
TRBV30	TRBJ1-5	AWSGGGPQH
TRBV9	TRBJ2-2	ASSSQRGGLETGELF
TRBV30	TRBJ2-3	AWTSPDTQY
TRBV20-1	TRBJ2-3	SAPSGGASDTQY
TRBV9	TRBJ2-3	ASSVGQGGTDTQY
TRBV20-1	TRBJ1-2	SASAQGPDYGYT
TRBV11-2	TRBJ2-6	ASSSRTGSSGANVLT
TRBV11-2	TRBJ1-2	ASSLSPYQGRDYGYT
TRBV11-2	TRBJ1-2	ASSPPRGQGGHGYT